The T cell receptor (beta chain) under discussion was sequenced for a study of beta chain features in type 1 diabetes. Study at large: The study found patients and healthy donors alike in age, gender and cell yields.

Notes on the study in general: Naive, central memory and Treg TCRB repertoires appeared more alike in patients than in healthy donors.

Reverse transcription of all isolated RNA meant that expressed TCRB transcripts were sequenced. Assay: immunoSEQ multiplex PCR; the TCRdb copy retains only in-frame clones and omits some. The sample lists approximately 150,000 clones; more than 9% were seen once. About this clone itself: The antigen remains unidentified.

V was trimmed by 2 bases and J by 0 bases, leaving 7 bases between them. CDR3 size: 14 residues. Germline V gene data show CDR1 as MNHEY and CDR2 as SVGAGI. The V gene is TRBV6-5, the J gene TRBJ1-2; no reliable D call. Source material: naive CD4+ T cells from blood. This TCR derives from a man aged 18-30 years in good health. The CDR3 region has the DNA TGTGCCAGCAGTTACGCCAGAACTAACTATGGCTACACCTTC. Translating gives CASSYARTNYGYTF.